A single sample is the source of the 8 T cell receptor beta chains below, sequenced in a study of blood T cell repertoires in COVID-19. Assay: immunoSEQ multiplex PCR; the TCRdb copy retains only in-frame clones and omits some. The table lists 150,000 to 200,000 clones, 90% of them singletons. Sequencing input: peripheral blood. These receptor sequences come from a man aged 60 to 69 with active or convalescent COVID-19.

The table lists this clone with a count of one. The genes are TRBV18 and TRBJ1-2; 9 bases are a match to TRBD1. The CDR3 spans 15 residues. V lost 3 bases to trimming and J lost 1 base; unmatched junction nucleotides: 3. CDR1 is KGHSH, CDR2 LQKENI, per germline. In nucleotides, the CDR3 is TGTGCCAGCTCACCCGGGACAGGGATTAACTATGGCTACACCTTC. This encodes CASSPGTGINYGYTF.

This chain connects TRBV4-2 to TRBJ2-5; TRBD2 agrees at 7 bases. The CDR3 covers 15 residues. The junction had 3 bases not matched to a gene; V was cut back by 0 bases and J by 2 bases. The germline CDR1 and CDR2 sequences are LGHNA and YNFKEQ. The CDR3 coding sequence is TGTGCCAGCAGCCAAGATCTGGGGGGGCAAGAGACCCAGTACTTC. Amino acids: CASSQDLGGQETQYF.

The sample holds one count of this clone. CDR3 sequence (DNA): TGTGCCACCAGTGCGGGCGGGAGACCCTACAATGAGCAGTTCTTC. Encoded protein: CATSAGGRPYNEQFF. The V and J genes are TRBV24-1 and TRBJ2-1, with 7 nucleotides matching TRBD2. This CDR3 has 15 residues. CDR1 is KGHDR and CDR2 is SFDVKD in the germline V gene. The junction had 5 bases not matched to a gene; V was cut back by 5 bases and J by 2 bases.

This clone showed up just once. The chain recombines TRBV5-4 with TRBJ2-7; the match to TRBD1 covers 7 bases. The germline CDR1 and CDR2 sequences are SGHNT and YYREEE (reference sequence). J lost 2 bases, V lost 0 bases, and 5 bases had no gene match. The CDR3 is 15 residues long. The CDR3 spells CASSLASQGAYEQYF. The CDR3 DNA reads as TGTGCCAGCAGCTTGGCCAGTCAGGGGGCCTACGAGCAGTACTTC.

The chain has TRBV15 and TRBJ2-2, with D unclear. The V and J ends lost 3 bases and 2 bases respectively, with 10 bases between them. This CDR3 is built from 15 residues. Germline V gene data show CDR1 as LNHNV and CDR2 as YYDKDF (reference sequence). CDR3 nucleotides: TGTGCCACCAGCAGTAGGCTAGATAACACCGGGGAGCTGTTTTTT. It specifies CATSSRLDNTGELFF.

The rearrangement links TRBV6-1 to TRBJ1-5; D perhaps matches TRBD1 (6 bases). Between the trimmed V and J ends, which lost 2 bases and 5 bases, there was a span of 7 bases. The CDR3 extends over 13 amino acids. Germline V lookup: CDR1 MNHNS, CDR2 SASEGT. CDR3 residues: CASSEQGHQPQHF. CDR3 nucleotides: TGTGCCAGCAGTGAACAGGGGCATCAGCCCCAGCATTTT.

The genes are TRBV5-1 and TRBJ2-1; TRBD2 agrees at 12 bases. The length of the CDR3 is 19 residues. CDR1 is SGHRS and CDR2 is YFSETQ in the germline V gene. Germline trimming cut 4 bases from V and 1 base from J; bases unmatched to any gene: 12. CDR3 nucleotide sequence: TGCGCCAGCAGCACTCACCTGACTAGCGGGAGTATTTCCTACAATGAGCAGTTCTTC. Amino acids: CASSTHLTSGSISYNEQFF. The variable domain in full, completed from reference TRBV5-1 and TRBJ2-1, reads KAGVTQTPRYLIKTRGQQVTLSCSPISGHRSVSWYQQTPGQGLQFLFEYFSETQRNKGNFPGRFSGRQFSNSRSEMNVSTLELGDSALYLCASSTHLTSGSISYNEQFFGPGTRLTVL.

V is TRBV6-5 and J is TRBJ2-7, with D possibly TRBD1 on 6 matching bases. With 4 bases removed from V and 4 bases from J, the gap between germline ends came to 14 bases. This CDR3 contains 14 residues. Per the germline V gene, CDR1 is MNHEY and CDR2 is SVGAGI. The CDR3 sequence: CASSSQTGWYEQYF. DNA of the CDR3: TGTGCCAGCAGTTCTCAAACAGGGTGGTACGAGCAGTACTTC.